This is a list of T cell receptor beta chains from one sample in a study of vaccination and CD4 T cells after COVID-19. TCRdb independently ran MiXCR on the PCR reads; one entry per CDR3 protein. The sample holds about 4,000 distinct CDR3 sequences; about 20% are singletons and the top ten take 11% to 15%. These receptors have no known antigen. Sequencing was performed on CD4+ T cells from blood, cultured in vitro. Source of these receptors: a human donor who had recovered from COVID-19. The CDR3 runs from the conserved cysteine through the conserved F or W.

V	length	J	CDR3
TRBV29-1	14	TRBJ2-1	CSVGHNLYFNEQFF
TRBV5-1	14	TRBJ2-7	CASSQGVDRGEQYF
TRBV6-1	12	TRBJ2-3	CASSEAGNTQYF
TRBV6-1	15	TRBJ1-1	CASRLSRIMKTEAFF
TRBV2	15	TRBJ1-1	CASRALDQKNTEAFF
TRBV9	15	TRBJ1-2	CASSVEEGLGYGYTF
TRBV6-1	14	TRBJ1-6	CASKGDSHNSPLHF
TRBV12-3/TRBV12-4	12	TRBJ1-1	CASRRGDTEAFF
TRBV5-1	15	TRBJ1-6	CASSFQSSYNSPLHF
TRBV19	13	TRBJ2-2	CASSYIRNGELFF
TRBV5-1	17	TRBJ2-3	CASSSLLTGGNVDTQYF
TRBV20-1	15	TRBJ2-3	CSAYTSGGASDTQYF
TRBV12-3/TRBV12-4	13	TRBJ1-1	CASQRLLNTEAFF
TRBV5-1	15	TRBJ2-2	CASSLTTRNTGELFF
TRBV2	14	TRBJ2-7	CASDSGPLSYEQYF
TRBV12-3/TRBV12-4	13	TRBJ2-5	CASSTGSQETQYF
TRBV5-1	15	TRBJ2-5	CASSSVAGGGETQYF
TRBV20-1	12	TRBJ2-3	CSALENTDTQYF
TRBV10-3	15	TRBJ2-7	CAISAGDRGFYEQYF
TRBV20-1	16	TRBJ1-6	CSAHPRGGQANSPLHF
TRBV30	17	TRBJ1-6	CAWSPGTGGFLNSPLHF
TRBV30	12	TRBJ2-1	CAWAPGHNEQFF
TRBV5-5	17	TRBJ1-1	CASSLGGAGFGHTEAFF
TRBV6-5	15	TRBJ1-6	CASSYSMGRVSPLHF
TRBV11-3	15	TRBJ2-1	CASSLEAGRVSEQFF
TRBV21-1	15	TRBJ2-1	CASSKGDNSYNEQFF
TRBV30	16	TRBJ1-2	CAWSPPKPAFNYGYTF
TRBV7-2	14	TRBJ2-3	CASSLKVAGYTQYF
TRBV6-1	17	TRBJ2-3	CASSAPGSRNPTDTQYF
TRBV20-1	15	TRBJ2-3	CSAQGPHGNTDTQYF
TRBV6-5	13	TRBJ1-5	CASSSYSDQPQHF
TRBV15	17	TRBJ1-1	CATSRDILSGASTEAFF
TRBV30	14	TRBJ1-2	CAWLHGRGIYGYTF
TRBV10-3	14	TRBJ2-2	CAISDKAGTGELFF
TRBV10-3	13	TRBJ1-2	CAISAGTNYGYTF
TRBV6-1	15	TRBJ1-6	CASSEAPGANSPLHF
TRBV10-3	12	TRBJ1-2	CAISGSAYGYTF
TRBV9	12	TRBJ1-6	CASSVGTAPLHF
TRBV2	14	TRBJ1-2	CASSQMSGTYGYTF
TRBV18	14	TRBJ2-7	CASSPNPGGYEQYF
TRBV7-8	14	TRBJ1-5	CASSPDRGPQPQHF